The 25 T cell receptor beta chains listed next were all sequenced from one sample in a study of cytomegalovirus exposure and HLA in healthy donors. The PCR was carried out with 60 Vbeta primers and 13 Jbeta primers. Some clones are missing from TCRdb's copy, which holds only in-frame ones; the method was immunoSEQ multiplex PCR. The sample has about 140,000 clones, approximately 80% seen once. Material for sequencing was PBMCs. The receptor set was obtained from a man aged 30-40 years in good health and CMV-seropositive.

As regards this clone: At one end the junction does not follow the germline gene, possibly because of a read error. The chain has TRBV13 and TRBJ1-1; unclear D gene. The CDR3 runs to 14 residues. Germline V gene sequence: CDR1 PRHDT, CDR2 FYEKMQ (reference sequence). CDR3 region: CVSSPERLNTEAFF. The CDR3, as DNA: TGTGTCAGCAGCCCAGAGCGGCTGAACACTGAAGCTTTCTTT.

CDR3 amino acids: CASSLSGQGATGELFF. The CDR3 DNA reads TGCGCCAGCAGCTTGTCCGGACAGGGGGCCACCGGGGAGCTGTTTTTT. V gene TRBV5-1 combines with J gene TRBJ2-2; TRBD1 matches 11 bases. The CDR3 extends over 16 amino acids. The trim removed 1 base at V and 4 bases at J, leaving 3 bases unmatched. The V gene's germline CDR1 is SGHRS and CDR2 YFSETQ.

The chain employs TRBV7-9 and TRBJ2-7; D is perhaps TRBD2 (6 bases). The CDR3 is made up of 13 amino acids. V lost 4 bases and J lost 3, with 10 bases in between. Per the germline V gene, CDR1 is SEHNR and CDR2 is FQNEAQ (reference sequence). The chain's CDR3 is CASSSGRNYEQYF. Here the CDR3 DNA reads TGTGCCAGCAGCTCTGGGAGGAACTACGAGCAGTACTTC.

This clone came up a few times. This chain joins TRBV19 and TRBJ1-1, with 7 nucleotides matching TRBD1. Germline trimming cut 4 bases from V and 5 bases from J; bases unmatched to any gene: 13. The CDR3 totals 16 residues. The germline CDR1 and CDR2 sequences are LNHDA and SQIVND (reference sequence). The CDR3 sequence: CASSRSPAGGKTEAFF. The CDR3 DNA sequence: TGTGCCAGTAGTAGATCCCCAGCAGGGGGAAAGACTGAAGCTTTCTTT.

The chain combines TRBV7-9 with TRBJ2-3, with TRBD2 matching 8 bases. The germline CDR1 and CDR2 sequences are SEHNR and FQNEAQ (reference sequence). The CDR3 contains 15 residues. Unmatched junction bases numbered 8, after V lost 5 bases and J lost 4 bases. The CDR3 loop is CASSPERERADTQYF. The CDR3 DNA sequence: TGTGCCAGCAGCCCCGAGCGGGAGCGGGCAGATACGCAGTATTTT.

In its sample, this clone was seen once. The chain couples TRBV9 to TRBJ2-7; 8 bases line up with TRBD1. The CDR3 runs 12 residues. V lost 3 bases to trimming and J lost 7 bases; unmatched junction nucleotides: 3. The germline gives CDR1 SGDLS, CDR2 YYNGEE. CDR3 sequence reads: CASSAGTGEQYF. The CDR3 coding sequence is TGTGCCAGCAGCGCAGGGACAGGAGAGCAGTACTTC.

The chain uses TRBV19 and TRBJ2-7, with 9 bases fitting TRBD2. CDR1 and CDR2 from the germline V gene are LNHDA and SQIVND (reference sequence). This CDR3 is 15 amino acids long. Trimming cost V 4 bases and J 3 bases; bases outside gene matches: 7. CDR3 bases: TGTGCCAGTAGTAGCGGGAGGGCCCGTCTCTACGAGCAGTACTTC. Translating gives CASSSGRARLYEQYF.

The V gene is TRBV19, the J gene TRBJ2-4; 15 nucleotides match TRBD2. The CDR3 spans 19 residues. The ends lost 5 bases at V and 2 bases at J; junction bases unmatched: 10. In germline, CDR1 is LNHDA, CDR2 SQIVND (reference sequence). The CDR3 sequence: CASSPWGLAGGITKNIQYF. In nucleotides, the CDR3 is TGTGCCAGTAGTCCGTGGGGACTAGCGGGAGGAATAACCAAAAACATTCAGTACTTC.

This chain links TRBV19 with TRBJ2-1; D is undetermined. Germline CDR1 LNHDA, CDR2 SQIVND (reference sequence). The CDR3 has 13 residues. V dropped 2 bases and J dropped 4 bases, with 6 bases sitting between them. The CDR3 DNA is TGTGCCAGTAGTATAAGAGAATACAATGAGCAGTTCTTC. Protein: CASSIREYNEQFF.

On this clone itself: Other DNA sequences in this specimen translate into the identical CDR3. V and J are TRBV6-5 and TRBJ2-3; 13 positions agree with TRBD2. CDR3 length equals 16 residues. Germline V gives CDR1 MNHEY, CDR2 SVGAGI. J was trimmed by 2 bases and V by 4 bases; bases with no gene match: 3. CDR3 residues: CASSSGLAGNTDTQYF. The CDR3, as DNA: TGTGCCAGCAGTTCGGGACTAGCGGGGAACACAGATACGCAGTATTTT.

The V and J genes are TRBV20-1 and TRBJ2-1; the match to TRBD2 covers 7 bases. V dropped 6 bases and J dropped 7; count of bases not matched to a gene: 3. Germline V gene lookup returns CDR1 DFQATT and CDR2 SNEGSKA (reference sequence). CDR3 length equals 11 residues. The CDR3 sequence is CSAAGVNEQFF. DNA of the CDR3: TGCAGTGCCGCGGGGGTAAATGAGCAGTTCTTC.

The chain uses TRBV19 and TRBJ2-1; a possible D gene is TRBD1 (5 bases). Per germline, CDR1 LNHDA and CDR2 SQIVND (reference sequence). This CDR3 has 15 amino acids. V lost 4 bases and J lost 1, with 11 bases in between. In nucleotides, the CDR3 is TGTGCCAGTAGTAAAGCGCGACAGTCCTACAATGAGCAGTTCTTC. It yields the protein CASSKARQSYNEQFF.

This chain uses TRBV19 with TRBJ2-2; maybe TRBD2 (5 bases). Germline V gene data show CDR1 as LNHDA and CDR2 as SQIVND (reference sequence). V was cut by 3 bases and J by 4 bases, with 12 bases left in between. The CDR3 covers 15 residues. The CDR3 reads CASSMRVQITGELFF. In DNA, the CDR3 is TGTGCCAGTAGTATGAGGGTCCAAATCACCGGGGAGCTGTTTTTT.

The chain joins TRBV6-6 to TRBJ2-7; maybe TRBD2 (6 bases). Trimming took off 10 bases at V and 3 bases at J, with 16 bases between the two ends. The CDR3 is 13 residues long. From germline, CDR1 is MNHNY and CDR2 SVGAGI (reference sequence). The DNA of the CDR3 is TGTGCCACCCTGGAGGGTGATGTCTACGAGCAGTACTTC. Protein: CATLEGDVYEQYF.

This rearrangement joins TRBV5-1 to TRBJ2-7, with a weak D call TRBD2 (6 bases). Trimming took 4 bases from V and 6 from J, leaving 17 bases between them. The CDR3 is 14 amino acids. Germline V gene sequence: CDR1 SGHRS, CDR2 YFSETQ. DNA for the CDR3: TGCGCCAGCAGCACGGGACTTACTCCCCCCGAGCAGTACTTC. As protein: CASSTGLTPPEQYF.

This sequence joins TRBV4-3 and TRBJ2-7; 9 positions match TRBD1. With V trimmed by 2 bases and J by 2 bases, 10 bases remained unmatched. The germline V gene encodes CDR1 LGHNA and CDR2 YSLEER. CDR3 length equals 17 residues. The CDR3 is CASSQKPGTGTTYEQYF. DNA of the CDR3: TGCGCCAGCAGCCAAAAACCCGGGACAGGGACGACCTACGAGCAGTACTTC.

The V gene is TRBV7-6, the J gene TRBJ2-5; TRBD2 matches at 13 bases. Per germline, CDR1 SGHVS and CDR2 FNYEAQ. V shed 0 bases and J 2 bases; nucleotides not matched to a gene: 3. There are 17 residues in the CDR3. Here the CDR3 DNA reads TGTGCCAGCAGCTTAGCCCCGACTAGCGGGGGGCAAGAGACCCAGTACTTC. This translates into CASSLAPTSGGQETQYF.

Details on this clone: At one boundary the junction diverges from the germline segment, which might be a read error. This chain links TRBV7-9 with TRBJ1-2, with 8 bases identical to TRBD1. Per germline, CDR1 SEHNR and CDR2 FQNEAQ (reference sequence). The CDR3 sequence is 15 residues long. The CDR3 spells CSSSLGPGQGGGYTF. The CDR3 DNA reads TGTTCCAGCAGCTTAGGCCCTGGACAGGGCGGCGGCTACACCTTC.

The rearrangement joins TRBV19 to TRBJ1-1; 7 bases fit TRBD1. Germline trimming cut 3 bases from V and 5 bases from J; bases unmatched to any gene: 3. Germline lookup yields CDR1 LNHDA and CDR2 SQIVND (reference sequence). This CDR3 spans 13 amino acids. In DNA form, the CDR3 reads TGTGCCAGTAGTATGCCAGGGGGAACTGAAGCTTTCTTT. Protein product: CASSMPGGTEAFF.

The chain joins TRBV2 to TRBJ1-4; 9 bases match TRBD1. This CDR3 has 15 residues. Trimming at V came to 1 base and at J to 8 bases, leaving 5 bases not matched to a gene. CDR1 and CDR2 from the germline V gene are SNHLY and FYNNEI. The CDR3 DNA reads as TGTGCCAGCAGTGAAGTCGGGACAGGGTGGGAAAAACTGTTTTTT. It translates to CASSEVGTGWEKLFF. Combining the CDR3 with reference TRBV2 and TRBJ1-4 gives the whole variable domain EPEVTQTPSHQVTQMGQEVILRCVPISNHLYFYWYRQILGQKVEFLVSFYNNEISEKSEIFDDQFSVERPDGSNFTLKIRSTKLEDSAMYFCASSEVGTGWEKLFFGSGTQLSVL.

The chain employs TRBV9 and TRBJ2-1; tentatively, D is TRBD2 (7 bases). The V end was cut by 4 bases, the J end by 3 bases, with 17 bases between. The CDR3 length is 16 residues. In germline, CDR1 is SGDLS, CDR2 YYNGEE. In DNA form, the CDR3 reads TGTGCCAGCAGCTCCGGCCGGGGGGCTTTCTACAATGAGCAGTTCTTC. Translated: CASSSGRGAFYNEQFF.

Worth noting for this clone: One junction end disagrees with the germline gene, perhaps due to a read error. The rearrangement joins TRBV7-7 to TRBJ2-5; 12 bases are shared with TRBD2. The CDR3 covers 16 residues. The germline V gene encodes CDR1 SSHAT and CDR2 FNYEAQ (reference sequence). As DNA, the CDR3 is TGTGCTAGCAGCCCCGGACTAGCGGGGATCCAAGAGACCCAGTACTTC. The encoded protein is CASSPGLAGIQETQYF. Based on the CDR3 plus reference TRBV7-7 and TRBJ2-5, the full variable domain is GAGVSQSPRYKVTKRGQDVTLRCDPISSHATLYWYQQALGQGPEFLTYFNYEAQPDKSGLPSDRFSAERPEGSISTLTIQRTEQRDSAMYRCASSPGLAGIQETQYFGPGTRLLVL.

The V call is TRBV6-1, the J call TRBJ2-1; 10 bases fit TRBD2. This CDR3 contains 17 residues. The trim removed 0 bases at V and 7 bases at J, leaving 9 bases unmatched. Germline values: CDR1 MNHNS, CDR2 SASEGT. The CDR3 DNA reads as TGTGCCAGCAGTGAAGCCCGGCTAGCGGGAGATATGAATGAGCAGTTCTTC. Protein sequence: CASSEARLAGDMNEQFF.

CDR3 amino acids: CASSVLAHNEQFF. CDR3 sequence (DNA): TGTGCCAGCTCCGTCCTAGCACACAATGAGCAGTTCTTC. The chain joins TRBV18 to TRBJ2-1, with D maybe TRBD2 (5 bases). The V gene lost 6 bases and the J gene lost 5 bases, with 11 bases spanning the gap. Germline CDR1 KGHSH, CDR2 LQKENI. This CDR3 is 13 amino acids long.

V usage is TRBV6-4 and J usage is TRBJ2-2; maybe TRBD1 (6 bases). V lost 6 bases and J lost 2, with 16 bases in between. This CDR3 comprises 16 residues. From germline, CDR1 is MRHNA and CDR2 SNTAGT. The CDR3 spells CASRQWTDPNTGELFF. In DNA, the CDR3 is TGTGCCAGCAGACAATGGACAGACCCTAACACCGGGGAGCTGTTTTTT.